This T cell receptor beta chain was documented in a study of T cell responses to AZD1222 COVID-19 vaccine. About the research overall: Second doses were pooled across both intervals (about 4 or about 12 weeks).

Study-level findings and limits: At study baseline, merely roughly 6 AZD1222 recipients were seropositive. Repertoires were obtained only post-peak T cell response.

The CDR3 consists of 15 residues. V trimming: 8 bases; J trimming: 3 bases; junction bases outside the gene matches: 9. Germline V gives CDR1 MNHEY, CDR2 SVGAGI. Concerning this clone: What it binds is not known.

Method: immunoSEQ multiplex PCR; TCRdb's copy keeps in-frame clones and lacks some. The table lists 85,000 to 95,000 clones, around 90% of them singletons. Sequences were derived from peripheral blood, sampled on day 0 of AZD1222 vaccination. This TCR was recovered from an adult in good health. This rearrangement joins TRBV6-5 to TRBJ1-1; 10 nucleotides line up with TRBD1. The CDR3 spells CASRRTGGLDTEAFF. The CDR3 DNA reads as TGTGCCAGCCGACGGACAGGGGGTTTGGACACTGAAGCTTTCTTT.